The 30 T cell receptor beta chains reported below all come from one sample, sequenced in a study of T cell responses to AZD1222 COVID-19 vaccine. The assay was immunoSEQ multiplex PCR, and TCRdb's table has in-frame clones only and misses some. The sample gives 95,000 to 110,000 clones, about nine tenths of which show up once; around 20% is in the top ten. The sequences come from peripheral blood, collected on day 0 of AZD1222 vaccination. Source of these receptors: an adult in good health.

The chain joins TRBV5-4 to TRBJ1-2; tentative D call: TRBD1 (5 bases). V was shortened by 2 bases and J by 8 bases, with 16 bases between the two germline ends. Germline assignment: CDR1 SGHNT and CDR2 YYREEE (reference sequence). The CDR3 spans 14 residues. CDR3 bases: TGTGCCAGCAGCTTTGGCAGGGACTTCCGAGGCTACACCTTC. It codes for CASSFGRDFRGYTF.

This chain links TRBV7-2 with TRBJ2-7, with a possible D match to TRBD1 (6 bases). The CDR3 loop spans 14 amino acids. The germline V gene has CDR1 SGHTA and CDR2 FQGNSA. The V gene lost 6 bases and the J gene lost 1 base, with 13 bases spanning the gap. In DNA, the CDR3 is TGTGCCAGCAGATCCTCAGGACAGTCCTACGAGCAGTACTTC. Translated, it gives CASRSSGQSYEQYF. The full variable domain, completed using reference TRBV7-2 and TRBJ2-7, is GAGVSQSPSNKVTEKGKDVELRCDPISGHTALYWYRQSLGQGLEFLIYFQGNSAPDKSGLPSDRFSAERTGGSVSTLTIQRTQQEDSAVYLCASRSSGQSYEQYFGPGTRLTVT.

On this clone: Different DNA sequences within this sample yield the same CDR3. The CDR3 spells CASSVGTSGGSTDTQYF. For the CDR3, the DNA is TGTGCCAGCAGCGTAGGGACTAGTGGGGGGAGCACAGATACGCAGTATTTT. The chain couples TRBV9 to TRBJ2-3, with 7 bases fitting TRBD2. Germline V gene sequence: CDR1 SGDLS, CDR2 YYNGEE. This CDR3 spans 17 amino acids. The V segment lost 0 bases and the J segment 0 bases; nucleotides outside the gene matches: 7.

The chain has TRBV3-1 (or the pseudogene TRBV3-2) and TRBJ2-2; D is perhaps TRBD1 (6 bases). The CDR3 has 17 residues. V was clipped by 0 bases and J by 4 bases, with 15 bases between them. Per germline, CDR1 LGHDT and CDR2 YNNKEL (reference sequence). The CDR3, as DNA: TGTGCCAGCAGCCAAGACCAGGGCGGACAGAGCACCGGGGAGCTGTTTTTT. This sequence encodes CASSQDQGGQSTGELFF.

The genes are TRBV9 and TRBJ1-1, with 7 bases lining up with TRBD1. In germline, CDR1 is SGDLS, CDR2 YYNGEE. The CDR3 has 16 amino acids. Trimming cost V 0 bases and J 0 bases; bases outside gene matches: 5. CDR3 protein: CASSVGPTGMNTEAFF. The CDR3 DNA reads TGTGCCAGCAGCGTAGGGCCGACAGGGATGAACACTGAAGCTTTCTTT.

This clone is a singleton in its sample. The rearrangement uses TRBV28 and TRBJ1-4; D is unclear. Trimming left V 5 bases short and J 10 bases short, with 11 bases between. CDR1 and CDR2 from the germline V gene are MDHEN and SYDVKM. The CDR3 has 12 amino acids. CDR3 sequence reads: CASSAGPGKLFF. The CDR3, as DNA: TGTGCCAGCAGTGCCGGCCCCGGAAAACTGTTTTTT.

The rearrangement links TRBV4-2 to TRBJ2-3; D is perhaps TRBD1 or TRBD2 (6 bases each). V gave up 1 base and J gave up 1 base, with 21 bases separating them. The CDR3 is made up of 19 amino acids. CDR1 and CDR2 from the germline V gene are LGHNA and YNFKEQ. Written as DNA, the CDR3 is TGTGCCAGCAGCCAAGTTAGTGGGGGGCGTACAAAACGCACAGATACGCAGTATTTT. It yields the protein CASSQVSGGRTKRTDTQYF.

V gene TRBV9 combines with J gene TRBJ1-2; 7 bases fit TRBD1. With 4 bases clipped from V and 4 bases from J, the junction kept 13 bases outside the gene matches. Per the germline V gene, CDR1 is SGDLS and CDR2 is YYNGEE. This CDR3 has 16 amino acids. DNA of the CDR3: TGTGCCAGCAGCCCGCCGGGAGGGGGCGCGTTCTATGGCTACACCTTC. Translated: CASSPPGGGAFYGYTF.

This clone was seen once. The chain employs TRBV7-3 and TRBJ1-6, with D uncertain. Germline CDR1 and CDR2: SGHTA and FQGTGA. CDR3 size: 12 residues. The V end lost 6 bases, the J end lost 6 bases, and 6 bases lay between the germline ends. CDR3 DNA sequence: TGTGCCAGCAGAAATCCTAATTCACCCCTCCACTTT. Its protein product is CASRNPNSPLHF.

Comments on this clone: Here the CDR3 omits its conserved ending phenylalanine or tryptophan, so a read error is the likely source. CDR3 loop: CASSLDGVGSYNSPLHL. In DNA, the CDR3 is TGTGCCAGCAGCTTAGACGGGGTAGGCTCCTATAATTCACCCCTCCACCTT. This chain uses TRBV7-8 with TRBJ1-6, with D unresolved. This CDR3 has 17 amino acids. Germline V CDR1 and CDR2: SGHVS, FQNEAQ. V was shortened by 1 base and J by 0 bases, with 10 bases between the two germline ends.

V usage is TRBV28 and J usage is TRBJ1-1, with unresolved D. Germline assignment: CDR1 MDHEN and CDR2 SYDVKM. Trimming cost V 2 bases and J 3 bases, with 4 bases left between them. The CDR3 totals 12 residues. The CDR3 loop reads CASSLDHTEAFF. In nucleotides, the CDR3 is TGTGCCAGCAGTTTAGACCACACTGAAGCTTTCTTT.

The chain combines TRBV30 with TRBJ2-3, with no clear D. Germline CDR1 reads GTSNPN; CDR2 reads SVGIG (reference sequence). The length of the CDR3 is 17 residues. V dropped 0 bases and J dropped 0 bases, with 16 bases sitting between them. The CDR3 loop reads CAWSVPRGGSSTDTQYF. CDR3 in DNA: TGTGCCTGGAGTGTACCTCGTGGTGGTTCTAGCACAGATACGCAGTATTTT.

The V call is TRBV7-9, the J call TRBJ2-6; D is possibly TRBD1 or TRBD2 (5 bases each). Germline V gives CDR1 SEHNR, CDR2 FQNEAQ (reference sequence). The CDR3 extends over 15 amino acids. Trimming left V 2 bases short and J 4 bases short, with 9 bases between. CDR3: CASSLTGAGANVLTF. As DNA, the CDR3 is TGTGCCAGCAGCTTAACCGGGGCCGGGGCCAACGTCCTGACTTTC.

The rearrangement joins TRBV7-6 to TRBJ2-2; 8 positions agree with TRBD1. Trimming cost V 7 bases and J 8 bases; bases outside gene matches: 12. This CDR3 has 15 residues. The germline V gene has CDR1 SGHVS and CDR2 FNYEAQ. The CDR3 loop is CASTTLDRATGELFF. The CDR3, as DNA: TGTGCCAGCACCACCTTGGACAGGGCAACGGGGGAGCTGTTTTTT.

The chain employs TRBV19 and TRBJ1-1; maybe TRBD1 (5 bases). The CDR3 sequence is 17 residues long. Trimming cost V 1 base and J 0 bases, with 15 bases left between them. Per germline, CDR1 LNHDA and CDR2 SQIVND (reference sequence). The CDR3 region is CASSIGRVRGMNTEAFF. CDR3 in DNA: TGTGCCAGTAGTATAGGCAGGGTCAGAGGGATGAACACTGAAGCTTTCTTT.

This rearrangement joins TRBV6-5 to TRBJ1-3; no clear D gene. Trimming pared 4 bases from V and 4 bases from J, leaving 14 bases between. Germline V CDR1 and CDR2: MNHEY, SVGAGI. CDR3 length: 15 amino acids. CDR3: CASSSRTTEGNTIYF. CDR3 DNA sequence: TGTGCCAGCAGTTCCCGGACGACGGAAGGAAACACCATATATTTT.

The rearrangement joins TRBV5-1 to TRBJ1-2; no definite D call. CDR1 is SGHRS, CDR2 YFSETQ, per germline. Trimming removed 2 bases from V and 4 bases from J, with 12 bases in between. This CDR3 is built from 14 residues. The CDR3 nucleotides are TGCGCCAGCAGCTTCCCATCCGACACCTATGGCTACACCTTC. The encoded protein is CASSFPSDTYGYTF.

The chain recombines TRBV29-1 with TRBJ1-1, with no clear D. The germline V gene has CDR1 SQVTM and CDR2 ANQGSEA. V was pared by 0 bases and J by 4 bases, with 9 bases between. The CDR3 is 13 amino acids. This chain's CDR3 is CSVEEPWGTEAFF. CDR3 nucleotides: TGCAGCGTTGAAGAACCATGGGGCACTGAAGCTTTCTTT.

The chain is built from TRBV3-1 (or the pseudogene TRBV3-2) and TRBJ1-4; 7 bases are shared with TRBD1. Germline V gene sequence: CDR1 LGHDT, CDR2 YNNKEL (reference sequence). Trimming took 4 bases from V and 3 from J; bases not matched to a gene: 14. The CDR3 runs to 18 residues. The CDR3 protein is CASSPRGAGDRPNEKLFF. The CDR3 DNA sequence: TGTGCCAGCAGCCCCAGGGGGGCAGGGGACCGACCTAATGAAAAACTGTTTTTT.

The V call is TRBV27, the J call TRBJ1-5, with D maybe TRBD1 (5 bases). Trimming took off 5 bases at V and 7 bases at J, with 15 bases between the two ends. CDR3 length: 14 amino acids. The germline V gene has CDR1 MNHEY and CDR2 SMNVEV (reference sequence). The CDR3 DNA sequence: TGTGCCAGCAGTGAAGAGGGGTTTGGGCAGCCCCAGCATTTT. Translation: CASSEEGFGQPQHF.

The CDR3 region is CASSKSISYGYTF. DNA for the CDR3: TGTGCCAGCAGCAAATCGATCTCCTATGGCTACACCTTC. The rearrangement links TRBV21-1 to TRBJ1-2. TRBV21-1 is shown as a pseudogene. The CDR3 spans 13 residues.

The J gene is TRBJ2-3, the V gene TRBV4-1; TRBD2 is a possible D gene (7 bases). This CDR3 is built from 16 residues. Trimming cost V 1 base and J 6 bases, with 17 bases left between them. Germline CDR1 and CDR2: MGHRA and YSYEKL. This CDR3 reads CASSQVGRGSGDTQYF. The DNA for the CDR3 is TGCGCCAGCAGCCAAGTGGGCAGGGGTAGCGGGGATACGCAGTATTTT.

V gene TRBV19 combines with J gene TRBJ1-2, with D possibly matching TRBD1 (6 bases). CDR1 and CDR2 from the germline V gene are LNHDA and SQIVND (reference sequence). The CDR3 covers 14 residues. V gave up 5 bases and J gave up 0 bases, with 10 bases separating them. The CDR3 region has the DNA TGTGCCAGTAGTGCCGGACAGACTAACTATGGCTACACCTTC. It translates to CASSAGQTNYGYTF.

The CDR3 sequence: CASSEGFSPAGDTQYF. CDR3 nucleotide sequence: TGTGCCAGCAGTGAAGGCTTCAGCCCGGCGGGAGATACGCAGTATTTT. The J gene is TRBJ2-3, the V gene TRBV6-1; D might be TRBD2 (5 bases). Germline CDR1 MNHNS, CDR2 SASEGT. The V and J ends lost 1 base and 5 bases respectively, with 16 bases between them. The CDR3 contains 16 residues.

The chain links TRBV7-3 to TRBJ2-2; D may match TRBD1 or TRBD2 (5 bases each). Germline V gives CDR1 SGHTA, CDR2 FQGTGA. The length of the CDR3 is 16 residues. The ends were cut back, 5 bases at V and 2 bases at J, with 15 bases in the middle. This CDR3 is CASSPHSGGNTGELFF. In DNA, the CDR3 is TGTGCCAGCAGCCCGCATAGTGGGGGAAACACCGGGGAGCTGTTTTTT.

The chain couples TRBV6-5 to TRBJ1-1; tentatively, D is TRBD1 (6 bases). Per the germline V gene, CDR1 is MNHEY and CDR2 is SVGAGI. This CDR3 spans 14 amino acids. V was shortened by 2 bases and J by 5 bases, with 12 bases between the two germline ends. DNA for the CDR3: TGTGCCAGCAGTTACACAGGGTCTAGAACTGAAGCTTTCTTT. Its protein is CASSYTGSRTEAFF.

CDR3 DNA sequence: TGTGCCAGCAGCGTAGTTTGGTGGGGGGATACGCAGTATTTT. It encodes CASSVVWWGDTQYF. This chain connects TRBV9 to TRBJ2-3, with D perhaps assigned TRBD1 or TRBD2 (5 bases each). V was cut by 0 bases and J by 6 bases, with 11 bases left in between. The CDR3 is 14 residues long. Per the germline V gene, CDR1 is SGDLS and CDR2 is YYNGEE.

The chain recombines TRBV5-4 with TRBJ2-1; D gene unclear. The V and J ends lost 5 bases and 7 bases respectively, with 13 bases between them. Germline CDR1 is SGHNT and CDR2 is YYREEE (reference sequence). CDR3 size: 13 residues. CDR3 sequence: CASSQDMGNEQFF. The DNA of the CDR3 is TGTGCCAGCAGTCAAGACATGGGGAATGAGCAGTTCTTC. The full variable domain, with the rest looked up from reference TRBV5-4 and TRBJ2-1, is ETGVTQSPTHLIKTRGQQVTLRCSSQSGHNTVSWYQQALGQGPQFIFQYYREEENGRGNFPPRFSGLQFPNYSSELNVNALELDDSALYLCASSQDMGNEQFFGPGTRLTVL.

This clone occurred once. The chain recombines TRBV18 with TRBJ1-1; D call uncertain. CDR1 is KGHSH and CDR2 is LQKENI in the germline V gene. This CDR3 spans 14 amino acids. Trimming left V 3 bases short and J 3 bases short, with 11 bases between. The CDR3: CASSPQRRDTEAFF. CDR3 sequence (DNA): TGTGCCAGCTCACCCCAGAGGAGGGACACTGAAGCTTTCTTT.

The CDR3, as DNA: TGTGCCACCAGTGATTTGCTAGCGGTCTCCTACAATGAGCAGTTCTTC. It is translated as CATSDLLAVSYNEQFF. The chain carries TRBV24-1 and TRBJ2-1; 7 bases are shared with TRBD2. The V and J ends lost 0 bases and 0 bases, in that order; junction bases with no gene match: 1. Germline lookup yields CDR1 KGHDR and CDR2 SFDVKD. The CDR3 totals 16 residues.